This record looks at one TCR beta chain sequence and its context. Its cognate antigen is unknown. Germline V gives CDR1 SGHVS, CDR2 FQNEAQ. The CDR3 runs to 13 residues. Unmatched junction bases numbered 6, after V lost 5 bases and J lost 10 bases. The record originates from a study of OX40 agonist ivuxolimab in advanced cancers. The wider study: A male proportion of approximately 83% was recorded, with mean age around 64 years and range roughly 23 to 79.

Profiled with immunoSEQ multiplex PCR; TCRdb holds only in-frame clones, not every one. The sample consists of around 40,000 clones, 85% of them appearing once. Study-wide results and caveats: Partial responders receiving 0.1-3.0 mg/kg showed among the lowest clonal expansion. CD4+ and CD8+ blood T cells expanded clonally by week 6 at 0.1 to 3.0 mg/kg.

The clonotype originates from an adult with an advanced solid tumor such as melanoma, head and neck, liver or kidney cancer. The chain joins TRBV7-8 to TRBJ1-1; 11 bases are a match to TRBD1. The sample was CD4+ or CD8+ T cells sorted from blood, taken in a trial of the OX40 agonist ivuxolimab. The CDR3 DNA reads TGTGCCAGCAGCGCGGACAGGGGGCGGGGAGCTTTCTTT. The encoded protein is CASSADRGRGAFF.